The 9 T cell receptor beta chains below come from one sample, sequenced in a study of neurological immune-mediated disorders. TCRdb re-derived calls from the 5' RACE reads in MiXCR, one entry per CDR3 protein. The sample lists under 90,000 distinct CDR3 sequences; 9% to 12% were seen once. Input material: PBMCs. Receptor source: a man aged 35 to 55 in good health.

This clonotype was seen repeatedly, ten times or more. This sequence joins TRBV20-1 and TRBJ1-5, with D maybe TRBD1 (6 bases). The germline gives CDR1 DFQATT, CDR2 SNEGSKA (reference sequence). The ends were cut back, 1 base at V and 4 bases at J, with 23 bases in the middle. The CDR3 has 18 amino acids. CDR3 nucleotide sequence: TGCAGTGCTAGAGGAGGCACGGGGGGCACCTCCCAGAATCAGCCCCAGCATTTT. The encoded protein is CSARGGTGGTSQNQPQHF.

Many counts were recorded for this clonotype. The chain combines TRBV29-1 with TRBJ1-1; D is perhaps TRBD1 (6 bases). Trimming cost V 5 bases and J 4 bases, with 11 bases left between them. Germline V gene lookup returns CDR1 SQVTM and CDR2 ANQGSEA. The CDR3 is 12 residues long. Here the CDR3 reads CSVFAGATEAFF. The DNA for the CDR3 is TGCAGCGTTTTCGCGGGGGCCACTGAAGCTTTCTTT.

This clonotype was recorded many times. The rearrangement uses TRBV12-3 or TRBV12-4 and TRBJ2-1; 11 bases fit TRBD2. J lost 12 bases, V lost 2 bases, and 0 bases had no gene match. This CDR3 region has 12 residues. The CDR3 protein is CASSLLAGGQFF. CDR3 DNA sequence: TGTGCCAGCAGTTTACTAGCGGGGGGGCAGTTCTTC.

This clonotype has a handful of counts. This chain joins TRBV5-1 and TRBJ1-4; a possible D gene is TRBD1 (6 bases). The CDR3 length is 14 residues. From germline, CDR1 is SGHRS and CDR2 YFSETQ. Trimming took 4 bases from V and 4 from J, leaving 11 bases between them. The CDR3 loop is CASSPADSNEKLFF. Written as DNA, the CDR3 is TGCGCCAGCAGCCCGGCGGACAGTAATGAAAAACTGTTTTTT.

This clonotype was counted at least ten times. J is TRBJ1-1 and V is TRBV18, with 7 nucleotides matching TRBD1. J lost 1 base, V lost 6 bases, and 17 bases had no gene match. The CDR3 extends over 18 amino acids. The V gene's germline CDR1 is KGHSH and CDR2 LQKENI. The chain's CDR3 is CASSRNRGYGNKNTEAFF. DNA for the CDR3: TGTGCCAGCTCCCGAAACAGGGGATACGGGAACAAGAACACTGAAGCTTTCTTT.

In its sample, this clonotype is medium-sized. The rearrangement joins TRBV10-3 to TRBJ2-2; 7 bases agree with TRBD2. Germline V lookup: CDR1 ENHRY, CDR2 SYGVKD. V dropped 6 bases and J dropped 5; count of bases not matched to a gene: 3. The CDR3 contains 13 residues. CDR3 in DNA: TGTGCCATCAGCCGGGGGGAGACCGGGGAGCTGTTTTTT. This gives the protein CAISRGETGELFF.

This clonotype was counted between two and nine times. V and J are TRBV19 and TRBJ1-4; D not resolved. V lost 1 base and J lost 7, with 7 bases in between. CDR3 size: 13 residues. The germline V gene encodes CDR1 LNHDA and CDR2 SQIVND (reference sequence). CDR3 sequence reads: CASSIVTSEKLFF. CDR3 coding DNA: TGTGCCAGTAGTATAGTGACGTCTGAAAAACTGTTTTTT.

This clonotype was detected many times. The rearrangement joins TRBV27 to TRBJ1-1; D is possibly TRBD1 (5 bases). V dropped 6 bases and J dropped 7 bases, with 15 bases sitting between them. The CDR3 is 13 amino acids. The germline CDR1 and CDR2 sequences are MNHEY and SMNVEV (reference sequence). For the CDR3, the DNA is TGTGCCAGCAGCAATAATCTGGACATTGAAGCTTTCTTT. Amino acid sequence: CASSNNLDIEAFF.

This clonotype showed up many times. The chain combines TRBV20-1 with TRBJ1-4; a possible D gene is TRBD1 (5 bases). Trimming cost V 3 bases and J 3 bases, with 14 bases left between them. There are 15 residues in the CDR3. Germline-derived CDR1 and CDR2 are DFQATT and SNEGSKA (reference sequence). This CDR3 is CSASQGGGSNEKLFF. The CDR3 DNA is TGCAGTGCTAGCCAAGGCGGGGGGTCTAATGAAAAACTGTTTTTT.